This is a list of T cell receptor beta chains from one sample in a study of Ad26.COV2.S vaccination and SARS-CoV-2 variants. TCRdb's table, derived via immunoSEQ multiplex PCR, lists solely in-frame clones and lacks some. This sample yields under 550,000 clones, of which approximately 88% are seen a single time; 3.5% to 4% belongs to the top ten. This material consisted of peripheral blood, taken in a trial of Ad26.COV2.S vaccine versus placebo. The receptors shown here come from a person between 18 and 60 years old who received the Ad26.COV2.S COVID-19 vaccine or a placebo. CDR3s include the opening cysteine and the closing phenylalanine or tryptophan. D genes are given only for firm matches. Clone size is given for some rows only: seen once, a few or many times, or a class if the clone is expanded.

cdr3_length	clone_size	v_call	d_call	j_call	cdr3_nt	cdr3_aa
14	.	TRBV6-5	.	TRBJ2-5	TGTGCCAGCAGTTCACCAGGGGCGCAAGAGACCCAGTACTTC	CASSSPGAQETQYF
12	.	TRBV12-3/TRBV12-4	.	TRBJ2-7	TGTGCCAGCAGTCCCCATGGCTACGAGCAGTACTTC	CASSPHGYEQYF
14	.	TRBV7-9	.	TRBJ2-7	TGTGCCAGCACCACCGGGACGGGATACTACGAGCAGTACTTC	CASTTGTGYYEQYF
15	.	TRBV2	.	TRBJ2-2	TGTGCCAGCAGGGCGCGGGTGGGGACCACCGGGGAGCTGTTTTTT	CASRARVGTTGELFF
13	.	TRBV11-1	.	TRBJ2-7	TGTGCCAGCAGCGCCTCAGGACTTAACGAGCAGTACTTC	CASSASGLNEQYF
13	.	TRBV7-9	.	TRBJ2-3	TGTGCCAGCATATGGGGGGACACAGATACGCAGTATTTT	CASIWGDTDTQYF
16	.	TRBV3-1/TRBV3-2	TRBD2	TRBJ2-1	TGTGCCAGCAGCCAAGATGTTAGCGGGGGGTTCCATGAGCAGTTCTTC	CASSQDVSGGFHEQFF
17	.	TRBV18	.	TRBJ1-3	TGTGCCAGCTCCCCCCGGACAAGTCAGAGCTCTGGAAACACCATATATTTT	CASSPRTSQSSGNTIYF
17	.	TRBV27	.	TRBJ2-6	TGTGCCAGCAGTTTATACGGGGTCAGCTCTGGGGCCAACGTCCTGACTTTC	CASSLYGVSSGANVLTF
14	once	TRBV9	TRBD1	TRBJ2-5	TGTGCCAGCAGCGCGACAGGGGGCGCGGAGACCCAGTACTTC	CASSATGGAETQYF
13	.	TRBV12-3/TRBV12-4	TRBD1	TRBJ1-2	TGTGCCAGCACCCTGGACAGGGACGATGGCTACACCTTC	CASTLDRDDGYTF
15	.	TRBV19	.	TRBJ2-2	TGTGCCAGTAGATTGGGGCGTTATTTGACCGGGGAGCTGTTTTTT	CASRLGRYLTGELFF
15	.	TRBV4-2	.	TRBJ2-3	TGTGCCAGCAGCCAAGCGGTAGGGAACACAGATACGCAGTATTTT	CASSQAVGNTDTQYF
13	.	TRBV7-9	.	TRBJ1-1	TGTGCCAGCAGCTTAGACGTATCCACTGAAGCTTTCTTT	CASSLDVSTEAFF
17	.	TRBV5-4	.	TRBJ2-1	TGTGCCAGCAGCAGCCGAGTATGGGGTCCTCAATACAATGAGCAGTTCTTC	CASSSRVWGPQYNEQFF
15	.	TRBV6-2/TRBV6-3	.	TRBJ1-5	TGTGCCAGCAGTTACCGGGTTAGGAGCAATCAGCCCCAGCATTTT	CASSYRVRSNQPQHF
14	.	TRBV9	TRBD1	TRBJ1-1	TGTGCCAGCAGCCCAGGGGGATCGAACACTGAAGCTTTCTTT	CASSPGGSNTEAFF
14	once	TRBV5-1	.	TRBJ1-2	TGCGCCAGCAGCTTGGAAGGGGATAGGGCTGGCTACACCTTC	CASSLEGDRAGYTF
14	.	TRBV9	.	TRBJ1-2	TGTGCCAGCAGCGTAGAAGGGCGTGGGTATGGCTACACCTTC	CASSVEGRGYGYTF
17	.	TRBV5-4	TRBD2	TRBJ2-5	TGTGCCAGCAGCTTCGGGGGTGGCGGGAGAAACCAAGAGACCCAGTACTTC	CASSFGGGGRNQETQYF
13	once	TRBV10-3	.	TRBJ2-7	TGTGCCATCAGCCCGGACAGTTTCTACGAGCAGTACTTC	CAISPDSFYEQYF
13	.	TRBV6-5	TRBD1	TRBJ2-1	TGTGCCAGCAGTACCCGGACAGGAAATGAGCAGTTCTTC	CASSTRTGNEQFF
13	few	TRBV28	.	TRBJ1-2	TGTGCCAGCAGTTTAATCCGGTTAGAAGGCTACACCTTC	CASSLIRLEGYTF
14	few	TRBV7-9	.	TRBJ2-7	TGTGCCAGCAGCTTAGGTGCGAGCTCCTACGAGCAGTACTTC	CASSLGASSYEQYF
11	.	TRBV27	.	TRBJ2-1	TGTGCCAGCGGCCCTAGGGATGAGCAGTTCTTC	CASGPRDEQFF
16	.	TRBV6-1	TRBD1	TRBJ1-4	TGTGCCAGCAGTGGGCCATGGACAGGTGGAAGGGAAAAACTGTTTTTT	CASSGPWTGGREKLFF
15	medium-sized	TRBV5-4	.	TRBJ2-5	TGTGCCAGCAGCGGGCCCCCGGGGGAAAAGGAGACCCAGTACTTC	CASSGPPGEKETQYF
16	.	TRBV3-1/TRBV3-2	.	TRBJ1-2	TGTGCCAGCAGCCAAGGTTTGGCAGGGGATAGCTATGGCTACACCTTC	CASSQGLAGDSYGYTF
15	.	TRBV7-3	.	TRBJ2-1	TGTGCCAGCAGCCCTACTAGTTCCTCCTACAATGAGCAGTTCTTC	CASSPTSSSYNEQFF
16	.	TRBV28	TRBD1	TRBJ1-6	TGTGCCAGCAGCTCCACCGGACAGGGGGGTAATTCACCCCTCCACTTT	CASSSTGQGGNSPLHF
13	.	TRBV7-3	.	TRBJ1-1	TGTGCCAGCAGCCTCGATGTAAGCACTGAAGCTTTCTTT	CASSLDVSTEAFF
12	.	TRBV5-1	.	TRBJ2-3	TGCGCCAGCAGCCGAGGTGGAGATACGCAGTATTTT	CASSRGGDTQYF
12	.	TRBV11-2	.	TRBJ2-3	TGTGCCAGCAGTTACAGAGTGCATACGCAGTATTTT	CASSYRVHTQYF